This TCR beta chain originates from a study of blood T cell repertoires in COVID-19. Turning to the study itself: The United States, Italy and Spain provided the acute and convalescent COVID-19 samples. T cells, B-cell-depleted T cells, or PBMCs provided the cDNA or gDNA that served as material.

Original processing methods: The assay estimated nucleated cells by amplifying reference gene primers. Assay used: immunoSEQ multiplex PCR; TCRdb lists only in-frame clones, some missing. For V, J and clone size, that table is used; D and trimming come from the DNA. The table has under 350,000 clones, 70% to 90% seen once. Looked up from germline, CDR1 is WNHNN and CDR2 is SYGVQD (reference sequence). The V gene end was trimmed by 0 bases and the J gene end by 4 bases; junction bases not matched to a gene: 8. The CDR3 contains 16 residues. Input material: peripheral blood. The clonotype was recovered from a woman in her seventies with acute or convalescent COVID-19. V usage is TRBV10-1 and J usage is TRBJ1-2; 7 nucleotides line up with TRBD1. CDR3 DNA sequence: TGCGCCAGCAGTGAGTCCCTGGCAGGGGGTAGCTATGGCTACACCTTC. Its translation is CASSESLAGGSYGYTF.